This T cell receptor beta chain was sequenced for a study of CD8 T cells in Susac syndrome. The multiple sclerosis controls consisted of treatment-naive patients with relapsing-remitting disease, either stable or active. After extraction with the RNeasy kit, roughly 0.45 to 1 ug of the RNA was reverse transcribed using random hexamers. The amplification used immunoSEQ multiplex PCR on TCR beta CDR3; it spanned 54 Vbeta and 13 Jbeta. TCRdb passed the immunoSEQ multiplex PCR reads through MiXCR, listing each CDR3 protein once. This table holds about 120,000 distinct CDR3 sequences, about 95% found once. Deletions cut 5 bases from V and 7 bases from J, with 12 bases between. Germline values: CDR1 MNHEY, CDR2 SVGEGT. The CDR3 covers 12 residues.

Sequenced input: CD4+ T cells from PBMCs. The V gene is TRBV6-2 or TRBV6-3, the J gene TRBJ2-7; D gene ambiguous. The TCR sequence derives from a human donor with multiple sclerosis. CDR3 sequence: CASSNLFLEQYF. The CDR3, as DNA: TGTGCCAGCAGTAACCTCTTTCTGGAGCAGTACTTC.